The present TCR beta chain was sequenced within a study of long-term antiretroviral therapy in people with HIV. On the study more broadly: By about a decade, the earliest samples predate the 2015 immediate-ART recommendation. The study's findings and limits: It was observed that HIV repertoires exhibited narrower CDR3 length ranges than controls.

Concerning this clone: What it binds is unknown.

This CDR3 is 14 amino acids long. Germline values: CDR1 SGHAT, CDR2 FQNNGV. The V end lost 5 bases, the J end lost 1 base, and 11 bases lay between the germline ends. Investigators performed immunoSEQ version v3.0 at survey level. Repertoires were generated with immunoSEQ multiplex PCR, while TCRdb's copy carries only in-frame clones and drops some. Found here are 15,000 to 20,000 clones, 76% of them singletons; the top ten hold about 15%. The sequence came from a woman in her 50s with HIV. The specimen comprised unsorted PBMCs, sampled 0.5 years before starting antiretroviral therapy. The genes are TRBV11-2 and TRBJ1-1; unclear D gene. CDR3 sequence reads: CASSPERGNTEAFF. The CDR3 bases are TGTGCCAGCAGCCCTGAGCGGGGGAACACTGAAGCTTTCTTT.